This TCR beta chain was found in a study of regulatory T cells in long-lasting Graves disease. Turning to the study itself: A definition of persistent Graves' disease required over 5 years of antithyroid drugs plus positive TSH receptor antibodies. Study conclusions and caveats: Persistent Graves' cases showed lower TCR diversity than newly diagnosed cases. Newly diagnosed disease favored TRBV20-1 and TRBJ2-1 over persistent disease.

This clonotype was counted only a few times. What it binds is not known. Library construction for TCR beta used iRepertoire HTBI primers and Arm-PCR of CDR3 regions. Original handling: The samples yielded some 62 TRBV and around 13 TRBJ segments. TCRdb processed the multiplex PCR reads anew with MiXCR; each CDR3 protein has one entry. TCRdb's processing, not the authors', yielded these V and J calls. The sample contains 400,000 to 500,000 distinct CDR3 sequences, around 20% of which appear only once. Between the trimmed V and J ends, which lost 2 bases and 3 bases, there was a span of 14 bases. CDR1 and CDR2 from the germline V gene are SQVTM and ANQGSEA. The CDR3 length is 15 residues. Time point described: persistent/refractory GD, antithyroid drugs over 5 years with positive TRAb. Researchers made the TCR library from RNA that was extracted from PBMCs.

V usage is TRBV29-1 and J usage is TRBJ1-3; tentatively, D is TRBD1 (6 bases). The receptor's source is a female donor with Graves disease. The material sequenced was peripheral blood mononuclear cells (PBMCs), taken when the disease was refractory, from a patient treated with antithyroid drugs. CDR3 region: CSVESVQGLGNTIYF. Written as DNA, the CDR3 is TGCAGCGTTGAATCAGTGCAGGGGCTTGGAAACACCATATATTTT.